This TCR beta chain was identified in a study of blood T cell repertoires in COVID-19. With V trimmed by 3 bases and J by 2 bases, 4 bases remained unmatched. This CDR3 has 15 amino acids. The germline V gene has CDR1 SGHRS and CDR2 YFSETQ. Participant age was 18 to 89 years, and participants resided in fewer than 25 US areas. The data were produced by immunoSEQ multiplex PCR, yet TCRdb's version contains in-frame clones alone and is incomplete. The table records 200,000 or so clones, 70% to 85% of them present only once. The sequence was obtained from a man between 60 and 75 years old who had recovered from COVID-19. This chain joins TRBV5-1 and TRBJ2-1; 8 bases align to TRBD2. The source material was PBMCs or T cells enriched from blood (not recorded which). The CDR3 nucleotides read TGCGCCAGCAGCTGGGGCGGGGGGACCTACAATGAGCAGTTCTTC. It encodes CASSWGGGTYNEQFF.